This TCR beta chain stems from a study of blood T cell repertoires in COVID-19. This clone was counted between two and nine times. Methods used by the authors: Reference gene primers were amplified, and this amplification served to estimate nucleated cell counts. The data were produced by immunoSEQ multiplex PCR, yet TCRdb's version contains in-frame clones alone and is incomplete. V, J and clone size reflect that table, while D and trimming were determined from the DNA. The sample includes roughly 300,000 clones, 80% to 90% of them seen just once. V was trimmed by 0 bases and J by 0 bases, leaving 6 bases between them. Germline-derived CDR1 and CDR2 are SEHNR and FQNEAQ (reference sequence). The CDR3 has 15 residues.

This TCR was sampled from a middle-aged woman with acute COVID-19. The chain joins TRBV7-9 to TRBJ1-3; D uncertain. Specimen: PBMCs or T cells enriched from blood (not recorded which). CDR3 DNA sequence: TGTGCCAGCAGCTTAGCGCAGAACTCTGGAAACACCATATATTTT. Its protein is CASSLAQNSGNTIYF.